The entry that follows covers one TCR beta chain sequence. Assay: immunoSEQ multiplex PCR; the TCRdb copy retains only in-frame clones and omits some. The sample records about 190,000 clones, roughly 80% being singletons. The data were taken from a study of blood T cell repertoires in COVID-19. Overall study context: Sample material is recorded as cDNA or gDNA derived from T cells, B-cell-depleted T cells, or PBMCs.

Membership in each cohort depended on participant-reported clinical history. Resolution of symptoms, clearance, or two negative PCRs was present in recovered Cohort 3 donors. CDR3 length equals 15 residues. CDR1 and CDR2 from the germline V gene are MNHNS and SASEGT. The V and J ends lost 0 bases and 3 bases respectively, with 11 bases between them. The sequenced sample was PBMCs or T cells enriched from blood (not recorded which). This chain connects TRBV6-1 to TRBJ1-2; tentative D call: TRBD1 (5 bases). This clonotype originated in a woman between 25 and 40 years old who had recovered from COVID-19. In DNA form, the CDR3 reads TGTGCCAGCAGTGAAGCTGGAGGGGTCGACTATGGCTACACCTTC. As protein: CASSEAGGVDYGYTF.